These 22 T cell receptor beta chains came from one sample sequenced in a study of cytomegalovirus exposure and HLA in healthy donors. The primer mix had 60 Vbeta and 13 Jbeta primers. Produced via immunoSEQ multiplex PCR; TCRdb's table is partial and in-frame only. Of approximately 70,000 clones listed, roughly four fifths are singletons. Material: PBMCs. Receptors were obtained from a man between 45 and 60 years old in good health and CMV-seronegative.

This clone was recorded only once. This chain uses TRBV6-1 with TRBJ1-5, with 8 positions matching TRBD1. Germline V gene data show CDR1 as MNHNS and CDR2 as SASEGT. After removal of 5 bases from V and 1 base from J, the junction contained 4 bases not matched to a gene. This CDR3 has 15 residues. The CDR3 DNA follows: TGTGCCAGCAGTACGAACAGGGGGAGCAATCAGCCCCAGCATTTT. Amino acid sequence: CASSTNRGSNQPQHF.

V is TRBV19 and J is TRBJ1-5; no firm D call. The CDR3 covers 13 residues. Germline V gene data show CDR1 as LNHDA and CDR2 as SQIVND (reference sequence). Trimming shortened V by 7 bases and J by 3 bases, and 10 bases separated the two germline ends. The CDR3 DNA reads TGTGCCAGTAACCCAGCGGTCAATCAGCCCCAGCATTTT. Translating gives CASNPAVNQPQHF.

In nucleotides, the CDR3 is TGTGCCAGCCTATGGGAGCAGGGGGAGCAGTTCTTC. Translation: CASLWEQGEQFF. V gene TRBV2 combines with J gene TRBJ2-1; D is possibly TRBD1 (6 bases). V was pared by 8 bases and J by 10 bases, with 15 bases between. Germline-derived CDR1 and CDR2 are SNHLY and FYNNEI. The CDR3 extends over 12 amino acids.

This clone was found a few times. The V gene is TRBV14, the J gene TRBJ2-1, with 10 bases fitting TRBD2. Trimming took 1 base from V and 7 from J; bases not matched to a gene: 7. CDR3 size: 16 residues. Germline V gene sequence: CDR1 SGHDN, CDR2 FVKESK. Here the CDR3 DNA reads TGTGCCAGCAGCCAAGTACTAGCGGGGAGGATAAATGAGCAGTTCTTC. Protein: CASSQVLAGRINEQFF.

The chain links TRBV28 to TRBJ1-5, with D unclear. Germline values: CDR1 MDHEN, CDR2 SYDVKM. This CDR3 is 15 amino acids long. V was pared by 2 bases and J by 4 bases, with 12 bases between. DNA of the CDR3: TGTGCCAGCAGTTTAACACTACCGACTAATCAGCCCCAGCATTTT. Translation gives CASSLTLPTNQPQHF.

The CDR3 spells CASSLGGAGANVLTF. Here the CDR3 DNA reads TGTGCCAGCAGTTTAGGAGGGGCCGGGGCCAACGTCCTGACTTTC. J is TRBJ2-6 and V is TRBV28; perhaps TRBD2 as D (6 bases). Trimming took off 2 bases at V and 4 bases at J, with 9 bases between the two ends. Per germline, CDR1 MDHEN and CDR2 SYDVKM. The CDR3 runs 15 residues.

The CDR3 loop reads CASRGGQADNEQFF. The CDR3, as DNA: TGTGCCAGCAGGGGGGGACAGGCAGACAATGAGCAGTTCTTC. The rearrangement links TRBV2 to TRBJ2-1; 8 positions match TRBD1. With V trimmed by 6 bases and J by 5 bases, 6 bases remained unmatched. Germline CDR1 and CDR2: SNHLY and FYNNEI. The CDR3 is 14 residues long.

V gene TRBV30 combines with J gene TRBJ2-3; 11 nucleotides agree with TRBD2. CDR1 and CDR2 (germline): GTSNPN, SVGIG (reference sequence). The CDR3 covers 14 residues. Germline trimming cut 8 bases from V and 2 bases from J; bases unmatched to any gene: 6. The CDR3 reads CALLAGANTDTQYF. The CDR3 DNA reads as TGTGCCCTACTAGCGGGGGCTAACACAGATACGCAGTATTTT.

The chain carries TRBV30 and TRBJ1-3; possibly TRBD1 for D (5 bases). The CDR3 covers 15 residues. Trimming shortened V by 3 bases and J by 4 bases, and 16 bases separated the two germline ends. Germline V gene sequence: CDR1 GTSNPN, CDR2 SVGIG (reference sequence). As DNA, the CDR3 is TGTGCCTGGAGAAATCCAGGGAATCCAGGAAACACCATATATTTT. Translated: CAWRNPGNPGNTIYF. Looking up the rest from reference TRBV30 and TRBJ1-3 gives the full variable domain: SQTIHQWPATLVQPVGSPLSLECTVEGTSNPNLYWYRQAAGRGLQLLFYSVGIGQISSEVPQNLSASRPQDRQFILSSKKLLLSDSGFYLCAWRNPGNPGNTIYFGEGSWLTVV.

V gene TRBV30 combines with J gene TRBJ1-2; D gene ambiguous. With 2 bases removed from V and 7 bases from J, the gap between germline ends came to 8 bases. Germline-derived CDR1 and CDR2 are GTSNPN and SVGIG (reference sequence). This CDR3 comprises 11 residues. CDR3 protein: CAWSNLLGYTF. Written as DNA, the CDR3 is TGTGCCTGGAGTAACCTACTTGGCTACACCTTC.

This chain joins TRBV10-2 and TRBJ1-1; TRBD1 aligns across 11 bases. The CDR3 totals 12 residues. The V gene end was trimmed by 8 bases and the J gene end by 10 bases; junction bases not matched to a gene: 6. The germline V gene has CDR1 WSHSY and CDR2 SAAADI. The CDR3 DNA reads as TGCGCCAGCGGAACGGACAGGGGGCCAGCTTTCTTT. As protein: CASGTDRGPAFF.

The V and J genes are TRBV18 and TRBJ1-5; TRBD1 is a possible D gene (6 bases). The CDR3 runs to 15 residues. V was clipped by 3 bases and J by 7 bases, with 16 bases between them. In germline, CDR1 is KGHSH, CDR2 LQKENI. CDR3 DNA: TGTGCCAGCTCACCCCGGGACACCAAGGGGCAGCCCCAGCATTTT. This sequence encodes CASSPRDTKGQPQHF.

The rearrangement uses TRBV19 and TRBJ2-7, with TRBD1 as a possible D gene (5 bases). With 7 bases removed from V and 4 bases from J, the gap between germline ends came to 17 bases. CDR1 LNHDA and CDR2 SQIVND come from the germline V gene (reference sequence). The CDR3 is made up of 14 amino acids. The CDR3 DNA reads TGTGCCAGTATCCCCCAGGGTCGAGATTACGAGCAGTACTTC. It codes for CASIPQGRDYEQYF.

The chain employs TRBV15 and TRBJ2-3; 10 bases align to TRBD2. In germline, CDR1 is LNHNV, CDR2 YYDKDF (reference sequence). Trimming at V came to 0 bases and at J to 5 bases, leaving 8 bases not matched to a gene. The CDR3 length is 17 residues. CDR3 residues: CATSRDSSGRAGDTQYF. The CDR3 DNA follows: TGTGCCACCAGCAGAGATTCAAGCGGGAGGGCCGGAGATACGCAGTATTTT.

The genes are TRBV7-8 and TRBJ2-1; 10 bases align to TRBD2. Germline values: CDR1 SGHVS, CDR2 FQNEAQ. CDR3 size: 14 residues. Germline trimming cut 5 bases from V and 6 bases from J; bases unmatched to any gene: 4. CDR3 bases: TGTGCCAGCAGCAGACTAGCGGGTTTCAATGAGCAGTTCTTC. Amino acids: CASSRLAGFNEQFF.

The V call is TRBV4-1, the J call TRBJ1-5; TRBD1 might be the D (6 bases). CDR1 is MGHRA and CDR2 is YSYEKL in the germline V gene. The CDR3 totals 15 residues. V lost 4 bases and J 1 base, leaving 11 bases between the germline ends. In nucleotides, the CDR3 is TGCGCCAGCAGCCTAGGGGGGGGAAGCAATCAGCCCCAGCATTTT. Translation: CASSLGGGSNQPQHF.

The J gene is TRBJ1-1, the V gene TRBV7-9; D is undetermined. The CDR3 has 14 amino acids. The V gene's germline CDR1 is SEHNR and CDR2 FQNEAQ (reference sequence). V lost 4 bases and J 1 base, leaving 10 bases between the germline ends. In DNA form, the CDR3 reads TGTGCCAGCAGCTCCCGGTTTGGGAACACTGAAGCTTTCTTT. As protein: CASSSRFGNTEAFF.

Here the CDR3 DNA reads TGCGCCAGCAGCCAAGAAGGACTTTACAATGAGCAGTTCTTC. The encoded protein is CASSQEGLYNEQFF. The V gene is TRBV4-1, the J gene TRBJ2-1; maybe TRBD2 (5 bases). CDR1 is MGHRA, CDR2 YSYEKL, per germline. Trimming left V 0 bases short and J 4 bases short, with 7 bases between. This CDR3 comprises 14 residues.

This clone has a handful of counts. CDR3 region: CASSQGLAGGINQETQYF. Written as DNA, the CDR3 is TGCGCCAGCAGCCAAGGACTAGCGGGAGGGATAAACCAAGAGACCCAGTACTTC. This chain joins TRBV4-1 and TRBJ2-5; 14 bases line up with TRBD2. The CDR3 length is 18 residues. Germline V gives CDR1 MGHRA, CDR2 YSYEKL. The junction had 4 bases not matched to a gene; V was cut back by 1 base and J by 0 bases.

The chain couples TRBV9 to TRBJ1-1, with 7 bases identical to TRBD1. CDR3 size: 15 residues. CDR1 is SGDLS and CDR2 is YYNGEE in the germline V gene. The J segment lost 2 bases and the V segment lost 4 bases, leaving 8 bases of the junction unmatched. The CDR3 DNA reads as TGTGCCAGCAGCCCCCACAGGGGACCTAACACTGAAGCTTTCTTT. This codes for CASSPHRGPNTEAFF.

The chain couples TRBV4-2 to TRBJ2-6, with D perhaps matching TRBD2 (6 bases). The germline gives CDR1 LGHNA, CDR2 YNFKEQ. The CDR3 runs 19 residues. Trimming shortened V by 0 bases and J by 4 bases, and 19 bases separated the two germline ends. DNA for the CDR3: TGTGCCAGCAGCCAAGATTCGGGCAGGAGGGACTCCGGGGCCAACGTCCTGACTTTC. As protein: CASSQDSGRRDSGANVLTF.

The chain recombines TRBV6-5 with TRBJ1-1; unclear D gene. Germline values: CDR1 MNHEY, CDR2 SVGAGI. V was pared by 0 bases and J by 0 bases, with 11 bases between. This CDR3 region has 16 residues. In DNA form, the CDR3 reads TGTGCCAGCAGTTACTCGAGGTTCCTTTTGAACACTGAAGCTTTCTTT. Translation gives CASSYSRFLLNTEAFF.